This T cell receptor (beta chain) was recovered during a study of blood T cell repertoires in COVID-19. Per the original data handling: Estimation of nucleated cell counts was performed using reference gene primer amplification. Only in-frame clones appear in the TCRdb table, and some are missing; sequencing was by immunoSEQ multiplex PCR. V, J and clone size reflect that table, while D and trimming were determined from the DNA. Of more than 35,000 clones in the sample, about 91% were seen once. This CDR3 region has 17 residues. Between the trimmed V and J ends, which lost 1 base and 3 bases, there was a span of 19 bases. CDR1 and CDR2 from the germline V gene are SEHNR and FQNEAQ (reference sequence).

The sample was peripheral blood. The chain carries TRBV7-9 and TRBJ2-7, with a weak D call TRBD1 (5 bases). The sequence derives from a woman aged 25-40 years in a cohort sampled during active COVID-19. CDR3 in DNA: TGTGCCAGCAGCTTAGTAGGTTGGCAGGGTAATCGCTACGAGCAGTACTTC. Amino acid sequence: CASSLVGWQGNRYEQYF. The full variable domain, completed using reference TRBV7-9 and TRBJ2-7, is DTGVSQNPRHKITKRGQNVTFRCDPISEHNRLYWYRQTLGQGPEFLTYFQNEAQLEKSRLLSDRFSAERPKGSFSTLEIQRTEQGDSAMYLCASSLVGWQGNRYEQYFGPGTRLTVT.